The 17 T cell receptor beta chains below were found in one sample sequenced in a study of vaccination and CD4 T cells after COVID-19. The antigens for these receptors are not known. Once obtained from cultured CD4+ T cells, the DNA was sequenced using the Oncomine TCR Beta short-read assay. One entry per CDR3 protein, called by TCRdb with MiXCR from the PCR reads. This sample yields under 30,000 distinct CDR3 sequences, of which 36% are seen a single time; about 3.4% belongs to the top ten. Indicated time point: late sampling 161 to 241 days after vaccination in a few convalescent patients. Treatment reported: roughly 10-day PBMC culture with coronavirus spike peptide pools or control peptides (ViraFEST assay). Specimen: CD4+ T cells from blood, cultured in vitro, collected about 7 months after SARS-CoV-2 vaccination. The origin of the receptors is a human donor who had recovered from COVID-19.

V and J are TRBV6-2 or TRBV6-3 and TRBJ2-1, with D possibly being TRBD1 or TRBD2 (5 bases each). Trimming stripped 4 bases from V and 9 bases from J, with 16 bases between. This CDR3 has 14 amino acids. Per germline, CDR1 MNHEY and CDR2 SVGEGT. CDR3: CASSWDPKAGEQFF. In DNA, the CDR3 is TGTGCCAGCAGTTGGGACCCGAAGGCGGGTGAGCAGTTCTTC.

This clonotype was seen a few times. The V gene is TRBV12-3 or TRBV12-4, the J gene TRBJ2-7; D perhaps matches TRBD1 (6 bases). This CDR3 contains 13 residues. The V and J ends lost 5 bases and 9 bases respectively, with 17 bases between them. The CDR3 DNA follows: TGTGCCAGCAGTCGACAGGACTTCTTGGGGCAGTACTTC. This codes for CASSRQDFLGQYF.

This clonotype was detected a few times. This rearrangement joins TRBV20-1 to TRBJ2-7; the D gene is possibly TRBD1 (6 bases). The CDR3 length is 13 residues. The ends were cut back, 4 bases at V and 2 bases at J, with 12 bases in the middle. Germline V gene data show CDR1 as DFQATT and CDR2 as SNEGSKA (reference sequence). Here the CDR3 reads CSAKVTGTYEQYF. DNA for the CDR3: TGCAGTGCTAAAGTGACAGGTACCTACGAGCAGTACTTC.

The V and J genes are TRBV6-2 or TRBV6-3 and TRBJ2-7; D not certain. V was trimmed by 2 bases and J by 2 bases, leaving 7 bases between them. The germline V gene has CDR1 MNHEY and CDR2 SVGEGT. The CDR3 totals 13 residues. This CDR3 reads CASSYGLTYEQYF. The CDR3 DNA reads TGTGCCAGCAGTTACGGCCTCACCTACGAGCAGTACTTC.

This clonotype turned up a few times. The chain couples TRBV6-2 or TRBV6-3 to TRBJ2-5; perhaps D is TRBD1 or TRBD2 (7 bases each). The CDR3 has 14 residues. Trimming took 7 bases from V and 5 from J, leaving 17 bases between them. Germline V lookup: CDR1 MNHEY, CDR2 SVGEGT. The CDR3 nucleotides read TGTGCCAGCACCCAGGGGGGGGGGTTGGAGACCCAGTACTTC. It codes for CASTQGGGLETQYF.

The chain links TRBV20-1 to TRBJ2-7; TRBD2 aligns across 9 bases. The junction had 12 bases not matched to a gene; V was cut back by 6 bases and J by 3 bases. This CDR3 comprises 15 residues. Germline values: CDR1 DFQATT, CDR2 SNEGSKA (reference sequence). CDR3 protein: CSALRLTSGYYEQYF. CDR3 nucleotides: TGCAGTGCCCTCCGATTGACTAGCGGCTACTACGAGCAGTACTTC.

This clonotype was recorded a few times. The rearrangement links TRBV28 to TRBJ1-5, with D unclear. V lost 2 bases to trimming and J lost 2 bases, with 10 bases between them. The germline gives CDR1 MDHEN, CDR2 SYDVKM. CDR3 size: 15 residues. The CDR3 nucleotides read TGTGCCAGCAGTTTACGAGGTGGGGGCAATCAGCCCCAGCATTTT. This sequence encodes CASSLRGGGNQPQHF.

Within the sample, this clonotype is medium-sized. V and J are TRBV28 and TRBJ1-1; possible D gene TRBD1, 6 bases. Germline lookup yields CDR1 MDHEN and CDR2 SYDVKM. The CDR3 extends over 12 amino acids. Trimming took 5 bases from V and 3 from J, leaving 7 bases between them. Here the CDR3 reads CASSPGDTEAFF. The CDR3 DNA reads as TGTGCCAGCAGTCCAGGGGACACTGAAGCTTTCTTT.

Only a few counts were recorded for this clonotype. This rearrangement joins TRBV6-1 to TRBJ2-1, with D uncertain. The CDR3 is 12 amino acids. The germline gives CDR1 MNHNS, CDR2 SASEGT. Trimming shortened V by 5 bases and J by 8 bases, and 10 bases separated the two germline ends. The CDR3: CASSPRVDEQFF. The CDR3, as DNA: TGTGCCAGCAGTCCACGGGTGGATGAGCAGTTCTTC.

DNA for the CDR3: TGTGCCAGCAGCCAATCCACCGGGACTGAACCCACAGAGCCTTCCTACAATGAGCAGTTCTTC. Protein: CASSQSTGTEPTEPSYNEQFF. The genes are TRBV7-3 and TRBJ2-1, with TRBD2 as a possible D gene (6 bases). The germline V gene has CDR1 SGHTA and CDR2 FQGTGA. The CDR3 totals 21 residues. V lost 5 bases to trimming and J lost 1 base, with 30 bases between them.

The chain couples TRBV20-1 to TRBJ2-3, with 8 bases that match TRBD2. This CDR3 region has 14 residues. V lost 2 bases to trimming and J lost 6 bases; unmatched junction nucleotides: 7. Germline V gene sequence: CDR1 DFQATT, CDR2 SNEGSKA (reference sequence). The CDR3 reads CSARHPGGPDTQYF. CDR3 bases: TGCAGTGCTAGACACCCGGGAGGGCCCGATACGCAGTATTTT.

This clonotype was detected only a few times. The V and J genes are TRBV7-9 and TRBJ1-1; no reliable D call. V was pared by 5 bases and J by 3 bases, with 10 bases between. CDR3 size: 13 residues. Germline V CDR1 and CDR2: SEHNR, FQNEAQ (reference sequence). This CDR3 reads CASSPHGDTEAFF. The DNA of the CDR3 is TGTGCCAGCAGCCCCCATGGTGACACTGAAGCTTTCTTT. Using reference TRBV7-9 and TRBJ1-1 for the parts outside the CDR3, the full variable domain is DTGVSQNPRHKITKRGQNVTFRCDPISEHNRLYWYRQTLGQGPEFLTYFQNEAQLEKSRLLSDRFSAERPKGSFSTLEIQRTEQGDSAMYLCASSPHGDTEAFFGQGTRLTVV.

V gene TRBV28 combines with J gene TRBJ2-1, with D maybe TRBD2 (6 bases). The CDR3 has 14 amino acids. Germline V CDR1 and CDR2: MDHEN, SYDVKM. V lost 3 bases and J 5 bases, leaving 11 bases between the germline ends. CDR3 coding DNA: TGTGCCAGCAGTTTGGAGGGACGAAACAATGAGCAGTTCTTC. Protein: CASSLEGRNNEQFF.

This clonotype occurred a few times. The chain has TRBV7-2 and TRBJ2-1; 7 positions agree with TRBD2. Trimming cost V 5 bases and J 6 bases; bases outside gene matches: 4. Looked up from germline, CDR1 is SGHTA and CDR2 is FQGNSA. CDR3 length equals 13 residues. The CDR3 loop reads CASSTGLVNEQFF. The CDR3 DNA sequence: TGTGCCAGCAGCACCGGACTAGTCAATGAGCAGTTCTTC.

Judged by abundance, this clonotype is medium-sized. The chain employs TRBV27 and TRBJ1-2; 9 positions match TRBD1. Germline lookup yields CDR1 MNHEY and CDR2 SMNVEV (reference sequence). Trimming cost V 5 bases and J 5 bases; bases outside gene matches: 3. The CDR3 is made up of 13 amino acids. The CDR3 DNA follows: TGTGCCAGCAGTCACAGGGGGCTTTATGGCTACACCTTC. Its translation: CASSHRGLYGYTF.

This clonotype showed up just a few times. V and J are TRBV6-2 or TRBV6-3 and TRBJ1-2; 8 nucleotides agree with TRBD1. J gave up 5 bases and V 6 bases, and 5 bases lay outside the gene matches. This CDR3 has 13 amino acids. The germline CDR1 and CDR2 sequences are MNHEY and SVGEGT. This chain's CDR3 is CASRMTGEYGYTF. The CDR3 coding sequence is TGTGCCAGCAGGATGACAGGGGAATATGGCTACACCTTC.

The chain links TRBV7-2 to TRBJ1-6; D not certain. Germline V gene lookup returns CDR1 SGHTA and CDR2 FQGNSA. There are 12 residues in the CDR3. Trimming shortened V by 3 bases and J by 7 bases, and 4 bases separated the two germline ends. CDR3 in amino acids: CASSFLNSPLHF. The CDR3 nucleotides read TGTGCCAGCAGCTTTTTGAATTCACCCCTCCACTTT.